These 32 T cell receptor beta chains came from one sample sequenced in a study of T cells in Graves' hyperthyroidism and ophthalmopathy. Amplification of TCR beta CDR3 regions used RNA as the template. HTBI primers were employed in a first-round RT-PCR of the TCR CDR3. MiXCR, run by TCRdb on the multiplex PCR reads, gives a single entry per CDR3 protein. The data hold around 520,000 distinct CDR3 sequences, with 13% to 15% observed a single time. The source material was blood. These receptors all come from a middle-aged woman with Graves' hyperthyroidism.

This clonotype occurred once. The CDR3 loop reads CASSRKGQLSSYNEQYF. DNA for the CDR3: TGTGCCAGCAGCCGCAAAGGACAGCTAAGCTCCTACAATGAGCAGTACTTC. The chain recombines TRBV28 with TRBJ2-1, with D possibly being TRBD1 (6 bases). The tail of the sequence fits TRBJ2-7 better, so the J call may be wrong. The CDR3 covers 17 residues. Germline CDR1 and CDR2: MDHEN and SYDVKM.

There are many counts of this clonotype. An end of the junction does not agree with germline; a read error may underlie this. This rearrangement joins TRBV2 to TRBJ2-7, with D possibly matching TRBD1 (5 bases). In germline, CDR1 is SNHLY, CDR2 FYNNEI. This CDR3 comprises 14 residues. CDR3 DNA sequence: TGTGCCAGCACTGAACAGGTTGTTTTCTACGAGCAGTACTTC. Translated: CASTEQVVFYEQYF.

This clonotype was seen many times. The chain joins TRBV28 to TRBJ2-7; possible D gene TRBD1, 6 bases. The CDR3 spans 13 residues. Looked up from germline, CDR1 is MDHEN and CDR2 is SYDVKM. V was clipped by 6 bases and J by 3 bases, with 12 bases between them. CDR3 loop: CASSTGPVYEQYF. The DNA for the CDR3 is TGTGCCAGCAGCACAGGGCCGGTCTACGAGCAGTACTTC.

The rearrangement uses TRBV15 and TRBJ2-5; perhaps D is TRBD1 or TRBD2 (6 bases each). The CDR3 sequence is 16 residues long. V lost 5 bases and J 3 bases, leaving 19 bases between the germline ends. Germline V gene lookup returns CDR1 LNHNV and CDR2 YYDKDF (reference sequence). The CDR3 bases are TGTGCCACCAGCTGGGCTGGGGGGCAGCGGGAAGAGACCCAGTACTTC. Translation gives CATSWAGGQREETQYF.

The sample holds a few counts of this clonotype. This may be a read error: a much more frequent sequence differs by one nucleotide. This chain uses TRBV11-2 with TRBJ1-1; the D is unclear. This CDR3 has 15 residues. Trimming took 7 bases from V and 4 from J, leaving 19 bases between them. Germline V gives CDR1 SGHAT, CDR2 FQNNGV. CDR3 loop: CASNLMTSPGTEAFF. The CDR3 DNA sequence: TGTGCCAGCAACCTCATGACCTCGCCGGGCACTGAAGCTTTCTTT.

This clonotype was observed at least ten times. The rearrangement links TRBV29-1 to TRBJ1-2; maybe TRBD1 (6 bases). From germline, CDR1 is SQVTM and CDR2 ANQGSEA. This CDR3 comprises 15 residues. Trimming pared 8 bases from V and 0 bases from J, leaving 19 bases between. The CDR3: CSTLQGTDPNYGYTF. The CDR3 DNA reads as TGCAGCACCTTACAGGGAACAGACCCTAACTATGGCTACACCTTC.

This chain joins TRBV5-4 and TRBJ1-1, with TRBD1 identical over 8 bases. This CDR3 has 16 amino acids. V gave up 3 bases and J gave up 0 bases; unmatched junction bases: 7. Germline V CDR1 and CDR2: SGHNT, YYREEE (reference sequence). The CDR3 sequence is CASSSGQGIMNTEAFF. CDR3 bases: TGTGCCAGCAGCTCCGGACAGGGCATTATGAACACTGAAGCTTTCTTT.

This clonotype was counted a few times. V is TRBV19 and J is TRBJ2-2; the D gene is possibly TRBD2 (6 bases). Germline V CDR1 and CDR2: LNHDA, SQIVND (reference sequence). CDR3 length: 15 residues. V dropped 4 bases and J dropped 5 bases, with 14 bases sitting between them. The CDR3 bases are TGTGCCAGTAGTACCCAAGTCGCGGGGACCGGGGAGCTGTTTTTT. This gives the protein CASSTQVAGTGELFF.

This clonotype has at least ten counts. V and J are TRBV5-6 and TRBJ1-1, with 8 nucleotides matching TRBD1. Germline V gives CDR1 SGHDT, CDR2 YYEEEE. The trim removed 2 bases at V and 6 bases at J, leaving 6 bases unmatched. The CDR3 extends over 14 amino acids. The CDR3: CASSFADRDAEAFF. CDR3 nucleotide sequence: TGTGCCAGCAGCTTTGCGGACAGGGATGCTGAAGCTTTCTTT.

This clonotype occurred a few times. An end of the junction does not agree with germline; a read error may underlie this. The chain has TRBV27 and TRBJ2-1, with D maybe TRBD1 (5 bases). The CDR3 is made up of 15 amino acids. The germline CDR1 and CDR2 sequences are MNHEY and SMNVEV (reference sequence). The CDR3 bases are TGTGCCAGCAGTTTAAGCCAGGGCCTCTACAATGAGCAGCTCTTC. This encodes CASSLSQGLYNEQLF.

This clonotype was observed many times. The chain couples TRBV30 to TRBJ2-7; D is unresolved. In germline, CDR1 is GTSNPN, CDR2 SVGIG (reference sequence). Trimming stripped 2 bases from V and 1 base from J, with 9 bases between. The CDR3 loop spans 13 amino acids. CDR3 in DNA: TGTGCCTGGAGTTTCTCCGGGTCCTACGAGCAGTACTTC. Translation gives CAWSFSGSYEQYF. Variable domain in full (rest from reference TRBV30 and TRBJ2-7): SQTIHQWPATLVQPVGSPLSLECTVEGTSNPNLYWYRQAAGRGLQLLFYSVGIGQISSEVPQNLSASRPQDRQFILSSKKLLLSDSGFYLCAWSFSGSYEQYFGPGTRLTVT.

The chain couples TRBV20-1 to TRBJ2-7; perhaps D is TRBD1 or TRBD2 (5 bases each). Trimming cost V 3 bases and J 6 bases, with 21 bases left between them. The CDR3 is 15 residues long. The germline V gene encodes CDR1 DFQATT and CDR2 SNEGSKA (reference sequence). The CDR3 bases are TGCAGTGCTAGTGTCATCGGGACCGCGATGCGCGAGCAGTACTTC. Translated, it gives CSASVIGTAMREQYF.

Only a few counts were recorded for this clonotype. The CDR3 coding sequence is TGTGCCAGCAGTGACGACAGTAATTCACCCCTCCACTTT. Protein: CASSDDSNSPLHF. The gene calls are TRBV2 and TRBJ1-6; possibly TRBD1 for D (5 bases). The germline gives CDR1 SNHLY, CDR2 FYNNEI. Trimming cost V 3 bases and J 6 bases, with 6 bases left between them. The CDR3 length is 13 residues.

The chain uses TRBV29-1 and TRBJ2-1, with D hard to call. The V gene lost 6 bases and the J gene lost 9 bases, with 12 bases spanning the gap. Germline CDR1 reads SQVTM; CDR2 reads ANQGSEA. The CDR3 contains 11 residues. CDR3 nucleotides: TGCAGCGTGGGGTTGGGAATTGAGCAGTTCTTC. This gives the protein CSVGLGIEQFF.

This clonotype was counted only a few times. This chain connects TRBV28 to TRBJ1-1; D is unclear. This CDR3 is 14 amino acids long. Trimming removed 1 base at V and 0 bases at J, with 6 bases between. Germline CDR1 reads MDHEN; CDR2 reads SYDVKM. CDR3 DNA sequence: TGTGCCAGCAGTTTATTAGACGTGAACACTGAAGCTTTCTTT. It translates to CASSLLDVNTEAFF.

This clonotype occurred many times. V and J are TRBV7-9 and TRBJ1-1; D uncertain. The V gene's germline CDR1 is SEHNR and CDR2 FQNEAQ (reference sequence). The CDR3 totals 12 residues. V lost 5 bases and J lost 8, with 12 bases in between. The CDR3 DNA reads as TGTGCCAGCAGCCCCGACATCCGAGAAGCTTTCTTT. Amino acid sequence: CASSPDIREAFF.

This clonotype has ten or more counts. This chain links TRBV28 with TRBJ1-5; possibly TRBD1 for D (6 bases). The CDR3 sequence is 14 residues long. Germline V gene data show CDR1 as MDHEN and CDR2 as SYDVKM. The germline V and J ends were trimmed by 3 bases and 7 bases, with 13 bases remaining between them. CDR3: CASSLGGGIQPQHF. As DNA, the CDR3 is TGTGCCAGCAGTTTGGGAGGGGGAATCCAGCCCCAGCATTTT.

In its sample, this clonotype was seen many times. The chain carries TRBV27 and TRBJ1-2, with 7 bases that match TRBD1. The germline gives CDR1 MNHEY, CDR2 SMNVEV (reference sequence). The CDR3 runs to 15 residues. V was pared by 3 bases and J by 3 bases, with 7 bases of the junction left unmatched. The CDR3 DNA sequence: TGTGCCAGCAGTTTCCTAGGGGGCGCAGACTATGGCTACACCTTC. It specifies CASSFLGGADYGYTF.

This clonotype was counted many times. This chain uses TRBV20-1 with TRBJ2-2; no clear D gene. This CDR3 is built from 12 residues. Germline CDR1 and CDR2: DFQATT and SNEGSKA (reference sequence). V was clipped by 3 bases and J by 6 bases, with 8 bases between them. CDR3 DNA: TGCAGTGCTAGCCCTGAGGCCGGGGAGCTGTTTTTT. The encoded protein is CSASPEAGELFF.

The count of this clonotype is one. This chain uses TRBV7-2 with TRBJ2-1; 14 positions agree with TRBD2. The germline gives CDR1 SGHTA, CDR2 FQGNSA. CDR3 size: 14 residues. Trimming at V came to 5 bases and at J to 14 bases, leaving 8 bases not matched to a gene. The CDR3 loop reads CASSPGLAGAWEFF. DNA of the CDR3: TGTGCCAGCAGCCCGGGACTAGCGGGGGCCTGGGAGTTCTTC.

This clonotype was detected ten times or more. DNA of the CDR3: TGCAGTGCTCGGACTAGCGGGAGGATCGACGAGCAGTACTTC. It encodes CSARTSGRIDEQYF. The rearrangement uses TRBV20-1 and TRBJ2-7, with 14 bases identical to TRBD2. With 5 bases clipped from V and 5 bases from J, the junction kept 5 bases outside the gene matches. Germline CDR1 and CDR2: DFQATT and SNEGSKA (reference sequence). The CDR3 consists of 14 residues.

The sample holds a few counts of this clonotype. This CDR3 reads CASSPRAGGPETQYF. DNA for the CDR3: TGTGCCAGCAGCCCCCGAGCGGGAGGGCCAGAGACCCAGTACTTC. The chain joins TRBV11-3 to TRBJ2-5, with 10 nucleotides matching TRBD2. V was pared by 5 bases and J by 4 bases, with 7 bases of the junction left unmatched. The CDR3 extends over 15 amino acids. Germline-derived CDR1 and CDR2 are SGHNT and YENEEA.

This clonotype was seen repeatedly, ten times or more. The chain recombines TRBV29-1 with TRBJ2-1; 8 nucleotides line up with TRBD1. The CDR3 is made up of 14 amino acids. In germline, CDR1 is SQVTM, CDR2 ANQGSEA. V lost 6 bases and J lost 4; bases outside the gene matches: 8. This CDR3 reads CSVVDRVPYNEQFF. CDR3 DNA: TGCAGCGTGGTGGACAGGGTTCCTTACAATGAGCAGTTCTTC.

About this clonotype itself: A much larger clone is a single base away; this may be a read error. J is TRBJ1-1 and V is TRBV5-1; TRBD1 matches 8 bases. Germline V lookup: CDR1 SGHRS, CDR2 YFSETQ. The CDR3 is 14 residues long. The trim removed 4 bases at V and 5 bases at J, leaving 7 bases unmatched. As DNA, the CDR3 is TGCGCCAGCAGCCCTGACAGGGGAAAAACTGAAGCTTTCTTT. Encoded protein: CASSPDRGKTEAFF.

This clonotype was detected a few times. A clone one base away is much larger, so this may be a read error. The chain couples TRBV5-8 to TRBJ1-5; TRBD1 aligns across 9 bases. The CDR3 is 14 residues long. Germline V lookup: CDR1 SGHTS, CDR2 YDEGEE. The CDR3 sequence: CANSTTGGWQPQHF. Here the CDR3 DNA reads TGTGCCAACAGCACGACAGGGGGTTGGCAGCCCCAGCATTTT.

The rearrangement joins TRBV3-1 to TRBJ2-7; 8 bases align to TRBD2. Trimming at V came to 3 bases and at J to 6 bases, leaving 7 bases not matched to a gene. The CDR3 has 14 residues. From germline, CDR1 is LGHDT and CDR2 YNNKEL (reference sequence). The CDR3 DNA reads TGTGCCAGCAGCCAGGGACTAGAGGCAGTCGAGCAGTACTTC. Translation gives CASSQGLEAVEQYF.

The chain employs TRBV19 and TRBJ2-1; possibly TRBD1 or TRBD2 for D (6 bases each). CDR3 length equals 13 residues. Trimming took off 7 bases at V and 10 bases at J, with 17 bases between the two ends. The germline CDR1 and CDR2 sequences are LNHDA and SQIVND (reference sequence). The CDR3 protein is CASNRRGHPEQFF. As DNA, the CDR3 is TGTGCCAGTAACCGGAGGGGACACCCGGAGCAGTTCTTC.

This clonotype was picked up many times. J is TRBJ2-3 and V is TRBV11-2, with D tentatively TRBD2 (6 bases). CDR3 length: 15 residues. With 3 bases removed from V and 0 bases from J, the gap between germline ends came to 10 bases. From germline, CDR1 is SGHAT and CDR2 FQNNGV. The DNA of the CDR3 is TGTGCCAGCAGCTTGGGGACTGCTAGCACAGATACGCAGTATTTT. Translation gives CASSLGTASTDTQYF.

A few counts support this clonotype. The CDR3: CASRPAGVYNEQFF. CDR3 bases: TGTGCCAGCAGGCCAGCGGGAGTTTACAATGAGCAGTTCTTC. The chain recombines TRBV5-8 with TRBJ2-1; 8 bases align to TRBD2. The germline V gene encodes CDR1 SGHTS and CDR2 YDEGEE. Trimming took 5 bases from V and 4 from J; bases not matched to a gene: 5. The CDR3 is 14 residues long.

The chain couples TRBV7-9 to TRBJ2-5; 9 bases map to TRBD1. Losses at the gene ends were 7 bases for V and 3 bases for J; bases not matched to a gene: 6. There are 14 residues in the CDR3. CDR1 SEHNR and CDR2 FQNEAQ come from the germline V gene (reference sequence). The chain's CDR3 is CASNSGDREETQYF. The CDR3 DNA reads TGTGCCAGCAACTCCGGGGACAGGGAAGAGACCCAGTACTTC.

This clonotype came up many times. J is TRBJ2-3 and V is TRBV20-1, with 7 bases lining up with TRBD2. Trimming cost V 6 bases and J 0 bases; bases outside gene matches: 12. This CDR3 contains 16 residues. Looked up from germline, CDR1 is DFQATT and CDR2 is SNEGSKA (reference sequence). The CDR3 nucleotides are TGCAGTGCATCTCTAGCGGCAGAAACTAGCACAGATACGCAGTATTTT. Protein product: CSASLAAETSTDTQYF.

The chain links TRBV6-5 to TRBJ2-1; perhaps D is TRBD1 or TRBD2 (6 bases each). V was clipped by 2 bases and J by 2 bases, with 10 bases between them. The CDR3 runs to 15 residues. Germline assignment: CDR1 MNHEY and CDR2 SVGAGI. CDR3 in DNA: TGTGCCAGCAGTTACCCGGGGGCCGCCTACAATGAGCAGTTCTTC. Its translation: CASSYPGAAYNEQFF.